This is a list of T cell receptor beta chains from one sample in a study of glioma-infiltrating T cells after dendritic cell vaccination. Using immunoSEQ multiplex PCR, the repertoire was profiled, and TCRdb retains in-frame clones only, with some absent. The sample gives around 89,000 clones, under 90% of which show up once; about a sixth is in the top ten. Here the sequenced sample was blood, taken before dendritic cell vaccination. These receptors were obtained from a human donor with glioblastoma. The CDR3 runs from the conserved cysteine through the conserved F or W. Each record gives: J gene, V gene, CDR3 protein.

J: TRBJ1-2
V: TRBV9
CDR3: CASSLGVRGYTF

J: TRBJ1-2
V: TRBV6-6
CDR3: CASSYYTGQGARGYTF

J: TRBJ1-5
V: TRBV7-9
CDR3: CASSLAGTDNQPQHF

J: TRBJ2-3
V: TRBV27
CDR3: CASSPTGTDTQYF

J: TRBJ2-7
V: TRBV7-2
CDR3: CASSQDTGGYYEQYF

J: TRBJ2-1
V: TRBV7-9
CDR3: CASSLAQGANNEQFF

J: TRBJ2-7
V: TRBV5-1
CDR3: CASSSGAYEQYF

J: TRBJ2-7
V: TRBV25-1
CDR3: CASSRTGGSYEQYF

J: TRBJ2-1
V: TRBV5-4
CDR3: CASSLGGLPEQFF

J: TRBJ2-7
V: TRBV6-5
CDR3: CASSYSSGRGEQYF

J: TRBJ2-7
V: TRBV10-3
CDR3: CAISENDRGPYEQYF

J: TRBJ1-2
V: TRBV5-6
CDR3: CASSLGGDSIYGYTF

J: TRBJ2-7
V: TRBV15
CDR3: CATSRGGVGSYEQYF

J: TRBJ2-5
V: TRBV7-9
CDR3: CASSPQGDTQETQYF

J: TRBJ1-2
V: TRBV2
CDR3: CASSEKTANYGYTF

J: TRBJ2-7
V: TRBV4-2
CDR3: CASSQDVWTGVPYEQYF

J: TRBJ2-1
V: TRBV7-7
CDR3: CASSPTDLAGHNEQFF

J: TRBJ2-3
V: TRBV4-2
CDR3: CASSQGLAGFTDTQYF

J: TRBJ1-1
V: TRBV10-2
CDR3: CASSASGTEAFF

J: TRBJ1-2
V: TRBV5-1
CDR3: CASSLVSGDGYTF

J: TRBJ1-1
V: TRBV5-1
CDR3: CASSLLTGGMNTEAFF

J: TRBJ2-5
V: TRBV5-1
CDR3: CASSSPDRGETQYF

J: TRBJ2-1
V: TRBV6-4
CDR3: CASSEEAGGGNEQFF

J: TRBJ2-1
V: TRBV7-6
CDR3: CASSQAGPPYNEQFF

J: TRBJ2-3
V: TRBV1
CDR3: CTSSQETSGLTDTQYF

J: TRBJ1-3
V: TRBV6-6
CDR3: CASSQTGTSGNTIYF

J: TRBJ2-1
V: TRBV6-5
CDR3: CASSHRTGGTNEQFF